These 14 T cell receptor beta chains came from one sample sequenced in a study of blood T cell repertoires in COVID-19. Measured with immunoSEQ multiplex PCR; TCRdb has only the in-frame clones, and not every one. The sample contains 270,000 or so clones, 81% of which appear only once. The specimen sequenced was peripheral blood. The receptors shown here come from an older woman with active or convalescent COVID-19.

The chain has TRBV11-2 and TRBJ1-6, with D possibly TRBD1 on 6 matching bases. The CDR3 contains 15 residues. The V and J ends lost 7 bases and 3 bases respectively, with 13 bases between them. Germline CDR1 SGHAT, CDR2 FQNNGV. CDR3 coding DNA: TGTGCCAGCAACACCGGGACACTCTATAATTCACCCCTCCACTTT. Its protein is CASNTGTLYNSPLHF.

CDR3 coding DNA: TGTGCCAGCAGCCGCCCTGGGGACAGCACTGAAGCTTTCTTT. Translated: CASSRPGDSTEAFF. The gene calls are TRBV3-1 (or the pseudogene TRBV3-2) and TRBJ1-1; 7 bases match TRBD1. This CDR3 contains 14 residues. Germline loops: CDR1 LGHDT, CDR2 YNNKEL (reference sequence). V trimming: 4 bases; J trimming: 4 bases; junction bases outside the gene matches: 6.

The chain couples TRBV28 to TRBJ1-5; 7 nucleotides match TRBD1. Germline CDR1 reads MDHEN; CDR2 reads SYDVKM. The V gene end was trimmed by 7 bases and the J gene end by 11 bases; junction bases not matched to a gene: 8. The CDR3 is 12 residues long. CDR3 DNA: TGTGCCAGCACCGAGCGACAGGGAGCCCAGCATTTT. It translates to CASTERQGAQHF.

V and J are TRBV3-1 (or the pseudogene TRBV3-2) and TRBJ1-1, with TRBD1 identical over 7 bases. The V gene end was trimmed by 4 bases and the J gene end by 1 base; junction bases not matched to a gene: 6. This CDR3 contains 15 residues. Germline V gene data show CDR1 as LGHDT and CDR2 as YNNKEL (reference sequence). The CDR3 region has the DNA TGTGCCAGCAGCCCGACAGGGCTCGGGAACACTGAAGCTTTCTTT. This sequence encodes CASSPTGLGNTEAFF.

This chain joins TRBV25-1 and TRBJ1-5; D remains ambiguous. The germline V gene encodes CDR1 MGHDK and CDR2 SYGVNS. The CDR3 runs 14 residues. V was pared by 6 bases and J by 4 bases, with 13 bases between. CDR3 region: CASSGVVPNQPQHF. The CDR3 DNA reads TGTGCCAGCAGCGGAGTTGTCCCTAATCAGCCCCAGCATTTT. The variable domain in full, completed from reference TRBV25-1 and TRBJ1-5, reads EADIYQTPRYLVIGTGKKITLECSQTMGHDKMYWYQQDPGMELHLIHYSYGVNSTEKGDLSSESTVSRIRTEHFPLTLESARPSHTSQYLCASSGVVPNQPQHFGDGTRLSIL.

The CDR3 reads CASSSLQGARRDEQYF. As DNA, the CDR3 is TGTGCCAGCAGCAGCTTACAGGGGGCTCGTAGGGACGAGCAGTACTTC. This chain uses TRBV21-1 with TRBJ2-7; the tabulated D call, TRBD1, remains unverified against the DNA. TRBV21-1 is flagged as a pseudogene. The CDR3 covers 16 residues.

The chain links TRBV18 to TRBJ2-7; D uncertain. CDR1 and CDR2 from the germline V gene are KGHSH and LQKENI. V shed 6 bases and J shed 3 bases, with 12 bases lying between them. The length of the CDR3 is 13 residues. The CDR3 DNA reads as TGTGCCAGCTCCACCAACCAGGTCTACGAGCAGTACTTC. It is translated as CASSTNQVYEQYF.

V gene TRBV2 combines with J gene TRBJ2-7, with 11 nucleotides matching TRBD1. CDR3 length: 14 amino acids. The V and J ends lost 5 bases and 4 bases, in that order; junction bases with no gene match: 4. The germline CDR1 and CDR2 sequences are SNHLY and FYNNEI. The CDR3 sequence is CASSRGQGVYEQYF. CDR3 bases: TGTGCCAGCAGTAGGGGACAGGGGGTTTACGAGCAGTACTTC.

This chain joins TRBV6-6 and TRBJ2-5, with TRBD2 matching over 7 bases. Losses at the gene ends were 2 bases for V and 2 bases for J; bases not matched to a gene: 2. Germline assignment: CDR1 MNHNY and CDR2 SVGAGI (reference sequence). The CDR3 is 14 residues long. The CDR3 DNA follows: TGTGCCAGCAGTTACCTGGGGGGGCAAGAGACCCAGTACTTC. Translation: CASSYLGGQETQYF.

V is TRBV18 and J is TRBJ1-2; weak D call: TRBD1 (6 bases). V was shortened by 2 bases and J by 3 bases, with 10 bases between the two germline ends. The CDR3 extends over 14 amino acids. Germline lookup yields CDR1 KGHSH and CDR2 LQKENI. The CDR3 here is CASSPDRTDYGYTF. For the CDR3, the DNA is TGTGCCAGCTCACCAGATCGGACAGACTATGGCTACACCTTC.

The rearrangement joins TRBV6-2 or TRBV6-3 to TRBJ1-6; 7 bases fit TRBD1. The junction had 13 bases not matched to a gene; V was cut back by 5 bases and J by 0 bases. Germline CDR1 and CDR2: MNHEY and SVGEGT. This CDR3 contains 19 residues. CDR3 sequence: CASSTHPGQLSSYNSPLHF. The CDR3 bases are TGTGCCAGCAGTACCCACCCGGGACAGTTAAGCTCCTATAATTCACCCCTCCACTTT.

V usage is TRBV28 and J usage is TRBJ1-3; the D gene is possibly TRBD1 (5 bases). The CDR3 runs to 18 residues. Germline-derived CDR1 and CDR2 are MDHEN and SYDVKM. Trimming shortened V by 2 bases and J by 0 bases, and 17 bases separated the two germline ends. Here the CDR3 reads CASSLGQGFLYSGNTIYF. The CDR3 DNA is TGTGCCAGCAGTTTAGGGCAGGGCTTTCTCTACTCTGGAAACACCATATATTTT. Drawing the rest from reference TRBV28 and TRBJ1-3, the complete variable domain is DVKVTQSSRYLVKRTGEKVFLECVQDMDHENMFWYRQDPGLGLRLIYFSYDVKMKEKGDIPEGYSVSREKKERFSLILESASTNQTSMYLCASSLGQGFLYSGNTIYFGEGSWLTVV.

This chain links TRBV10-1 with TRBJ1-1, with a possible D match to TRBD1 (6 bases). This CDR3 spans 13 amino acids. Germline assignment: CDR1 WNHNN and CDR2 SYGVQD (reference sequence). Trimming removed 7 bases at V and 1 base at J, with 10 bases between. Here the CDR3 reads CASKAGENTEAFF. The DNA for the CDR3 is TGCGCCAGCAAAGCAGGGGAGAACACTGAAGCTTTCTTT.

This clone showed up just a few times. CDR3 coding DNA: TGTGCCAGCAGCCCTGTAGGGGCTATCTCCTATAATTCACCCCTCCACTTT. Translated, it gives CASSPVGAISYNSPLHF. The chain uses TRBV6-2 or TRBV6-3 and TRBJ1-6; tentative D call: TRBD1 (5 bases). The CDR3 is 17 residues long. CDR1 MNHEY and CDR2 SVGEGT come from the germline V gene. V was pared by 6 bases and J by 0 bases, with 15 bases between.